These 22 T cell receptor beta chains came from one sample sequenced in a study of cytomegalovirus exposure and HLA in healthy donors. With 60 Vbeta and 13 Jbeta primers, the PCR was carried out. The method was immunoSEQ multiplex PCR; TCRdb's version includes in-frame clones alone and lacks a portion of them. This table holds some 130,000 clones, nearly 80% found once. Input material: PBMCs. The receptors derive from a man aged 25-45 years in good health and CMV-seronegative.

This clone was picked up a small number of times. J is TRBJ2-3 and V is TRBV5-4, with 7 bases fitting TRBD1. Per germline, CDR1 SGHNT and CDR2 YYREEE (reference sequence). Losses at the gene ends were 3 bases for V and 3 bases for J; bases not matched to a gene: 4. The CDR3 loop spans 14 amino acids. CDR3 nucleotide sequence: TGTGCCAGCAGCTCACAGGGGTCAACAGATACGCAGTATTTT. As protein: CASSSQGSTDTQYF. The variable domain in full, completed from reference TRBV5-4 and TRBJ2-3, reads ETGVTQSPTHLIKTRGQQVTLRCSSQSGHNTVSWYQQALGQGPQFIFQYYREEENGRGNFPPRFSGLQFPNYSSELNVNALELDDSALYLCASSSQGSTDTQYFGPGTRLTVL.

The chain couples TRBV7-8 to TRBJ2-1, with 9 positions matching TRBD2. V lost 4 bases to trimming and J lost 2 bases; unmatched junction nucleotides: 3. The germline gives CDR1 SGHVS, CDR2 FQNEAQ. The CDR3 has 15 amino acids. The CDR3 sequence is CASSSTSGPYNEQFF. Written as DNA, the CDR3 is TGTGCCAGCAGCTCAACTAGCGGGCCCTACAATGAGCAGTTCTTC.

This clone came up a few times. J is TRBJ2-1 and V is TRBV4-3, with D perhaps TRBD2 (5 bases). V was pared by 0 bases and J by 5 bases, with 11 bases between. The CDR3 consists of 15 residues. Germline V lookup: CDR1 LGHNA, CDR2 YSLEER. DNA for the CDR3: TGCGCCAGCAGCCAAGAGACGGGATTAAACAATGAGCAGTTCTTC. This codes for CASSQETGLNNEQFF.

This clone appeared once. The rearrangement uses TRBV7-9 and TRBJ1-1; 8 bases align to TRBD1. V lost 5 bases to trimming and J lost 3 bases; unmatched junction nucleotides: 8. Per the germline V gene, CDR1 is SEHNR and CDR2 is FQNEAQ (reference sequence). The CDR3 is 15 amino acids. CDR3 residues: CASSRQGFGYTEAFF. The CDR3 DNA reads TGTGCCAGCAGCCGACAGGGGTTCGGCTACACTGAAGCTTTCTTT.

This rearrangement joins TRBV28 to TRBJ2-4, with 12 bases matching TRBD2. With 10 bases clipped from V and 0 bases from J, the junction kept 7 bases outside the gene matches. This CDR3 is 16 amino acids long. Germline loops: CDR1 MDHEN, CDR2 SYDVKM. The CDR3 is CATKKGLAGAKNIQYF. The CDR3 region has the DNA TGTGCCACCAAAAAGGGACTAGCGGGAGCCAAAAACATTCAGTACTTC.

The chain links TRBV6-5 to TRBJ2-3, with TRBD2 as a possible D gene (5 bases). The CDR3 covers 15 residues. V was trimmed by 0 bases and J by 7 bases, leaving 14 bases between them. In germline, CDR1 is MNHEY, CDR2 SVGAGI. CDR3 amino acids: CASSYSTDFIHTQYF. The DNA of the CDR3 is TGTGCCAGCAGTTACTCAACGGACTTTATACATACGCAGTATTTT.

This clone has just one count. The chain employs TRBV27 and TRBJ2-1; 12 bases line up with TRBD1. The CDR3 loop spans 16 amino acids. The V and J ends lost 5 bases and 7 bases, in that order; junction bases with no gene match: 9. Germline CDR1 and CDR2: MNHEY and SMNVEV (reference sequence). CDR3 bases: TGTGCCAGCAGTCCCCGGGACAGGGGGCTCGAGAATGAGCAGTTCTTC. Its translation: CASSPRDRGLENEQFF.

This clone was observed a few times. The chain joins TRBV5-1 to TRBJ2-1, with D perhaps TRBD2 (5 bases). The V gene lost 3 bases and the J gene lost 4 bases, with 11 bases spanning the gap. CDR1 is SGHRS, CDR2 YFSETQ, per germline. The CDR3 consists of 14 residues. As DNA, the CDR3 is TGCGCCAGCAGCTCGGACTTTCAATACAATGAGCAGTTCTTC. Encoded protein: CASSSDFQYNEQFF.

This clone was observed a handful of times. This chain links TRBV4-3 with TRBJ1-4; TRBD1 agrees at 9 bases. The V gene end was trimmed by 3 bases and the J gene end by 5 bases; junction bases not matched to a gene: 1. CDR3 length equals 14 residues. Per germline, CDR1 LGHNA and CDR2 YSLEER. The CDR3 DNA reads TGCGCCAGCAGCCAGGGACAGGGAAATGAAAAACTGTTTTTT. Translating gives CASSQGQGNEKLFF.

The V call is TRBV9, the J call TRBJ2-2; 7 bases fit TRBD1. Germline assignment: CDR1 SGDLS and CDR2 YYNGEE. The length of the CDR3 is 15 residues. J gave up 1 base and V 3 bases, and 3 bases lay outside the gene matches. The CDR3 is CASSARQGNTGELFF. The CDR3 DNA is TGTGCCAGCAGCGCCCGACAGGGGAACACCGGGGAGCTGTTTTTT. The entire variable domain, with the rest obtained from reference TRBV9 and TRBJ2-2, is as follows: DSGVTQTPKHLITATGQRVTLRCSPRSGDLSVYWYQQSLDQGLQFLIQYYNGEERAKGNILERFSAQQFPDLHSELNLSSLELGDSALYFCASSARQGNTGELFFGEGSRLTVL.

The chain has TRBV6-6 and TRBJ1-2; D gene unclear. The germline gives CDR1 MNHNY, CDR2 SVGAGI (reference sequence). V dropped 4 bases and J dropped 4 bases, with 10 bases sitting between them. The length of the CDR3 is 13 residues. CDR3: CASSSGSFYGYTF. In nucleotides, the CDR3 is TGTGCCAGCAGTTCTGGGAGCTTCTATGGCTACACCTTC.

The genes are TRBV29-1 and TRBJ2-5, with a possible D match to TRBD1 (8 bases). The length of the CDR3 is 14 residues. The germline gives CDR1 SQVTM, CDR2 ANQGSEA. V was shortened by 7 bases and J by 3 bases, with 18 bases between the two germline ends. CDR3 sequence reads: CSATDRAGEETQYF. CDR3 coding DNA: TGCAGCGCTACGGACAGGGCGGGGGAAGAGACCCAGTACTTC.

This chain uses TRBV7-6 with TRBJ2-2; TRBD2 is a possible D gene (5 bases). Germline V gives CDR1 SGHVS, CDR2 FNYEAQ. V was pared by 7 bases and J by 5 bases, with 14 bases between. There are 14 residues in the CDR3. CDR3 nucleotides: TGTGCCAGCACCACGGAGGTACAGACCGGGGAGCTGTTTTTT. Translation gives CASTTEVQTGELFF.

The chain uses TRBV11-2 and TRBJ2-7; 8 positions match TRBD2. Germline CDR1 SGHAT, CDR2 FQNNGV. This CDR3 spans 14 amino acids. V shed 4 bases and J 3 bases; nucleotides not matched to a gene: 5. The CDR3: CASSSRGGLYEQYF. In DNA form, the CDR3 reads TGTGCCAGCAGCTCCCGGGGGGGACTCTACGAGCAGTACTTC.

Only a few counts were recorded for this clone. The chain joins TRBV5-6 to TRBJ2-7; 7 bases are shared with TRBD1. With V trimmed by 3 bases and J by 2 bases, 5 bases remained unmatched. CDR1 SGHDT and CDR2 YYEEEE come from the germline V gene. The CDR3 totals 14 residues. CDR3 amino acids: CASSSPGQTYEQYF. CDR3 bases: TGTGCCAGCAGCTCTCCGGGACAGACCTACGAGCAGTACTTC.

In its sample, this clone was seen many times. This sequence joins TRBV4-3 and TRBJ2-7; 9 nucleotides align to TRBD1. There are 14 residues in the CDR3. Trimming took 1 base from V and 6 from J; bases not matched to a gene: 4. Germline assignment: CDR1 LGHNA and CDR2 YSLEER. The CDR3 spells CASSQARTGAEQYF. CDR3 DNA: TGCGCCAGCAGCCAAGCCCGGACAGGGGCCGAGCAGTACTTC.

This chain joins TRBV7-6 and TRBJ2-3; 14 bases align to TRBD2. Germline V gene sequence: CDR1 SGHVS, CDR2 FNYEAQ. The V gene end was trimmed by 2 bases and the J gene end by 4 bases; junction bases not matched to a gene: 2. The CDR3 length is 16 residues. The CDR3: CASSLLGLAGADTQYF. The CDR3 DNA reads TGTGCCAGCAGCTTACTGGGACTAGCGGGAGCAGATACGCAGTATTTT.

This chain connects TRBV5-4 to TRBJ2-1; TRBD2 matches at 8 bases. This CDR3 is 17 amino acids long. With 0 bases clipped from V and 6 bases from J, the junction kept 11 bases outside the gene matches. Per the germline V gene, CDR1 is SGHNT and CDR2 is YYREEE (reference sequence). DNA for the CDR3: TGTGCCAGCAGCTTGGATGGGACTAGGGTCGAGAGCAATGAGCAGTTCTTC. Translated: CASSLDGTRVESNEQFF. Variable domain in full (rest from reference TRBV5-4 and TRBJ2-1): ETGVTQSPTHLIKTRGQQVTLRCSSQSGHNTVSWYQQALGQGPQFIFQYYREEENGRGNFPPRFSGLQFPNYSSELNVNALELDDSALYLCASSLDGTRVESNEQFFGPGTRLTVL.

The chain recombines TRBV23-1 with TRBJ2-2, with a tentative D call TRBD2 (8 bases). TRBV23-1 is labeled an ORF, and its function is uncertain. This CDR3 comprises 20 residues. V was cut by 4 bases and J by 1 base, with 25 bases left in between. This chain's CDR3 is CASSRAGGAGVLRNTGELFF. CDR3 coding DNA: TGCGCCAGCAGTCGTGCAGGGGGAGCGGGAGTTCTTAGGAACACCGGGGAGCTGTTTTTT.

The chain recombines TRBV21-1 with TRBJ1-5; whether TRBD1, the table's D call, matches the DNA was not checked. TRBV21-1 is a recognized pseudogene. This CDR3 comprises 14 residues. The CDR3 is CASSNGGGPQPQHF. Written as DNA, the CDR3 is TGTGCCAGCAGCAACGGTGGGGGCCCTCAGCCCCAGCATTTT.

The chain links TRBV7-2 to TRBJ1-1, with D uncertain. The CDR3 has 13 amino acids. Germline V gene data show CDR1 as SGHTA and CDR2 as FQGNSA. V lost 3 bases, J lost 0 bases, and 5 bases lay in between. CDR3 sequence: CASSLRLNTEAFF. As DNA, the CDR3 is TGTGCCAGCAGCTTGCGGCTGAACACTGAAGCTTTCTTT.

The chain couples TRBV7-6 to TRBJ2-1, with D maybe TRBD1 (6 bases). CDR1 is SGHVS and CDR2 is FNYEAQ in the germline V gene. The length of the CDR3 is 15 residues. Trimming left V 4 bases short and J 6 bases short, with 16 bases between. The CDR3 spells CASSSRSRGGNEQFF. The CDR3 DNA reads as TGTGCCAGCAGCTCCCGGTCCCGAGGGGGCAATGAGCAGTTCTTC.